The 9 T cell receptor beta chains listed next were all sequenced from one sample in a study of T cell responses to AZD1222 COVID-19 vaccine. Profiling relied on immunoSEQ multiplex PCR, and the TCRdb table lists in-frame clones only, not all of them. The sample lists roughly 180,000 clones; 91% were seen once. The source material was peripheral blood, sampled 28 days after the second AZD1222 dose. The receptors shown here come from an adult who received the AZD1222 COVID-19 vaccine.

The V and J genes are TRBV11-2 and TRBJ2-7; D possibly uses TRBD1 or TRBD2 (6 bases each). CDR3 length equals 14 residues. Deletions cut 6 bases from V and 0 bases from J, with 12 bases between. The V gene's germline CDR1 is SGHAT and CDR2 FQNNGV. The CDR3 loop is CASRSRDTSYEQYF. CDR3 in DNA: TGTGCCAGCAGGTCGCGGGACACCTCCTACGAGCAGTACTTC.

The chain joins TRBV7-9 to TRBJ1-1; D not certain. This CDR3 contains 14 residues. V lost 8 bases and J lost 6, with 19 bases in between. CDR1 and CDR2 from the germline V gene are SEHNR and FQNEAQ (reference sequence). The DNA of the CDR3 is TGTGCCAGCTCCCTGGGATTGGAAACGGCTGAAGCTTTCTTT. It specifies CASSLGLETAEAFF.

The chain recombines TRBV6-5 with TRBJ1-6; maybe TRBD1 (5 bases). The germline gives CDR1 MNHEY, CDR2 SVGAGI. CDR3 size: 14 residues. Trimming cost V 6 bases and J 2 bases, with 8 bases left between them. CDR3 loop: CASRTGTYNSPLHF. DNA of the CDR3: TGTGCCAGCAGAACAGGAACCTATAATTCACCCCTCCACTTT.

Note on this clone: The junction shows a germline mismatch at one end, possibly a read error. The chain is built from TRBV6-1 and TRBJ1-2, with a possible D match to TRBD1 (6 bases). Germline V gene data show CDR1 as MNHNS and CDR2 as SASEGT. The CDR3 extends over 13 amino acids. DNA of the CDR3: TGTGCCAGCAGCGAAGAGGGGGAACGAGGCTACACCTTC. The encoded protein is CASSEEGERGYTF.

V gene TRBV7-9 combines with J gene TRBJ2-7; D ambiguous. This CDR3 contains 11 residues. The V gene's germline CDR1 is SEHNR and CDR2 FQNEAQ (reference sequence). V dropped 4 bases and J dropped 3 bases, with 4 bases sitting between them. CDR3 DNA sequence: TGTGCCAGCAGCTCACACTACGAGCAGTACTTC. As protein: CASSSHYEQYF.

This clone was found a few times. The CDR3 DNA is TGCGCCAGCAGCTTGAATCTGGGACAGGGTAACTATGGCTACACCTTC. As protein: CASSLNLGQGNYGYTF. The chain has TRBV5-1 and TRBJ1-2; 9 positions agree with TRBD1. The CDR3 is 16 amino acids. The germline CDR1 and CDR2 sequences are SGHRS and YFSETQ. The trim removed 1 base at V and 1 base at J, leaving 5 bases unmatched.

The chain couples TRBV6-5 to TRBJ1-2, with D hard to call. The length of the CDR3 is 11 residues. Per germline, CDR1 MNHEY and CDR2 SVGAGI. V was trimmed by 7 bases and J by 7 bases, leaving 10 bases between them. The CDR3 bases are TGTGCCAGCACCCGCGGTGTTGGCTACACCTTC. Its protein product is CASTRGVGYTF.

This chain connects TRBV24-1 to TRBJ2-2, with D hard to call. The V and J ends lost 2 bases and 5 bases respectively, with 8 bases between them. CDR3 length: 14 residues. Germline V CDR1 and CDR2: KGHDR, SFDVKD. CDR3 protein: CATSDSSPTGELFF. The CDR3 DNA reads as TGTGCCACCAGTGATTCGAGCCCGACCGGGGAGCTGTTTTTT.

The J gene is TRBJ1-1, the V gene TRBV5-1; 7 nucleotides line up with TRBD1. Germline CDR1 and CDR2: SGHRS and YFSETQ. This CDR3 is built from 16 residues. V lost 4 bases and J lost 0; bases outside the gene matches: 9. CDR3 in amino acids: CASSLVQGRVNTEAFF. The CDR3 region has the DNA TGCGCCAGCAGCCTAGTACAGGGGCGGGTGAACACTGAAGCTTTCTTT.